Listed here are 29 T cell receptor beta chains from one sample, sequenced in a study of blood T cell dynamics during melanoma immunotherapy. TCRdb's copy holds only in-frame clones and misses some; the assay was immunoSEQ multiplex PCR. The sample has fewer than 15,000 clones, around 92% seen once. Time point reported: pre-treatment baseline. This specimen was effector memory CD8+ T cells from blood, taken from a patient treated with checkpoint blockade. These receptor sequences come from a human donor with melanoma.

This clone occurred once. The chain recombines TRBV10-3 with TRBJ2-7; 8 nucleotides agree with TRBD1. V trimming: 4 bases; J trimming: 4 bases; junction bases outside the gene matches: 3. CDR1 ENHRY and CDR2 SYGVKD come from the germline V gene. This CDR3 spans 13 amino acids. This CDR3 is CAISGTGSYEQYF. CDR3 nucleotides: TGTGCCATCAGTGGGACAGGGAGTTACGAGCAGTACTTC.

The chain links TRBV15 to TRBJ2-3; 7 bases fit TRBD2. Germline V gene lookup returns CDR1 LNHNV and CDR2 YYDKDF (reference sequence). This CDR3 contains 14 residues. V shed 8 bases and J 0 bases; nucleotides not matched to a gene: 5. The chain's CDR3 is CATSAGESTDTQYF. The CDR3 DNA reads TGTGCCACCTCGGCGGGAGAGAGCACAGATACGCAGTATTTT.

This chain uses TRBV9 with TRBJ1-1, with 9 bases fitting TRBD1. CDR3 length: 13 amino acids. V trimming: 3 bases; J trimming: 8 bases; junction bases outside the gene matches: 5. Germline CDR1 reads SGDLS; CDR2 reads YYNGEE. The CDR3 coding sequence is TGTGCCAGCAGCGCGTGGACAGGGGCCGAAGCTTTCTTT. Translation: CASSAWTGAEAFF.

This CDR3 is CASSLGQGLALSYEQYF. In DNA, the CDR3 is TGTGCCAGCAGCTTAGGGCAGGGACTAGCGTTGTCGTACGAGCAGTACTTC. The chain is built from TRBV7-6 and TRBJ2-7, with 10 bases lining up with TRBD2. Germline V gene sequence: CDR1 SGHVS, CDR2 FNYEAQ. This CDR3 is built from 17 residues. After removal of 1 base from V and 4 bases from J, the junction contained 10 bases not matched to a gene.

The CDR3 DNA sequence: TGCGCCAGCAGCGGGGACAGACTTACCTACGAGCAGTACTTC. This sequence encodes CASSGDRLTYEQYF. The rearrangement uses TRBV4-1 and TRBJ2-7; 7 bases map to TRBD1. The trim removed 5 bases at V and 2 bases at J, leaving 6 bases unmatched. CDR3 length equals 14 residues. The germline V gene encodes CDR1 MGHRA and CDR2 YSYEKL.

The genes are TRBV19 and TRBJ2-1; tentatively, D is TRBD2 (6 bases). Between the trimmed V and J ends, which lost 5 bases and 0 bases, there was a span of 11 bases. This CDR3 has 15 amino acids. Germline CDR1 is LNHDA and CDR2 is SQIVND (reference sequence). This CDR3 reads CASSFGGSSYNEQFF. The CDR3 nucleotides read TGTGCCAGTAGTTTTGGGGGGAGCTCCTACAATGAGCAGTTCTTC. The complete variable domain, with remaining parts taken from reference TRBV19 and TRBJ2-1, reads DGGITQSPKYLFRKEGQNVTLSCEQNLNHDAMYWYRQDPGQGLRLIYYSQIVNDFQKGDIAEGYSVSREKKESFPLTVTSAQKNPTAFYLCASSFGGSSYNEQFFGPGTRLTVL.

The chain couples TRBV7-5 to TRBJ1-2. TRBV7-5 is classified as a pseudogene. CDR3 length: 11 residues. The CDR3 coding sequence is TGTGCCAGAAGCTATAACTATGGCTACACCTTC. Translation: CARSYNYGYTF.

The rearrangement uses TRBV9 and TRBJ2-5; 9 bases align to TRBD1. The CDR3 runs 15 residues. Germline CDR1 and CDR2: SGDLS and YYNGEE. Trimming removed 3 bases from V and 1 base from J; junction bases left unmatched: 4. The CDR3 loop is CASSGTGAIQETQYF. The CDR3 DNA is TGTGCCAGCAGCGGGACAGGGGCGATCCAAGAGACCCAGTACTTC. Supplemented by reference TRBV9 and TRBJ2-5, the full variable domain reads DSGVTQTPKHLITATGQRVTLRCSPRSGDLSVYWYQQSLDQGLQFLIQYYNGEERAKGNILERFSAQQFPDLHSELNLSSLELGDSALYFCASSGTGAIQETQYFGPGTRLLVL.

CDR3 in DNA: TGCGCCAGCAGTTCTATTTGGGACAGCTCTGAAGCTTTCTTT. As protein: CASSSIWDSSEAFF. This chain joins TRBV10-2 and TRBJ1-1; 7 bases are a match to TRBD1. The germline CDR1 and CDR2 sequences are WSHSY and SAAADI. J gave up 6 bases and V 5 bases, and 9 bases lay outside the gene matches. This CDR3 has 14 residues.

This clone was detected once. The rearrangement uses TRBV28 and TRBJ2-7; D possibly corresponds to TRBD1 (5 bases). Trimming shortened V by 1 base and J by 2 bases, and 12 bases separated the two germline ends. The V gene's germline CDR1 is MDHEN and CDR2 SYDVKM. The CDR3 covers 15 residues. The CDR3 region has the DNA TGTGCCAGCAGTTTATTGGGGCTTGGGGCCTACGAGCAGTACTTC. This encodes CASSLLGLGAYEQYF.

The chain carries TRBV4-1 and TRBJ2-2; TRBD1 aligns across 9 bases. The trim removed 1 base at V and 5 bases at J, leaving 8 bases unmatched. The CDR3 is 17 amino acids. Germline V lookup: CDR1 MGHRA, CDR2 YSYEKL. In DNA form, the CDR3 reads TGCGCCAGCAGCCAAGTTGTAGGGACAGGGATAACCGGGGAGCTGTTTTTT. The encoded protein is CASSQVVGTGITGELFF.

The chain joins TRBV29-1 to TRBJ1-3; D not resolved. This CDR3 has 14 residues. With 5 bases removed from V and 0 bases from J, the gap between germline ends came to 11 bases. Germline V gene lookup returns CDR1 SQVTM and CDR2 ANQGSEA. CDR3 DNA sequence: TGCAGCGTTCTCCCGCGCTCCTCTGGAAACACCATATATTTT. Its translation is CSVLPRSSGNTIYF.

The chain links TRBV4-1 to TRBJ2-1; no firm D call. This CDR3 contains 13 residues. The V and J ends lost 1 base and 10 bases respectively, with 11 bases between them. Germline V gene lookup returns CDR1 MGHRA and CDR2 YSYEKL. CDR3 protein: CASSQGAAGEQFF. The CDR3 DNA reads TGCGCCAGCAGCCAAGGGGCCGCCGGCGAGCAGTTCTTC.

The CDR3 loop is CASSLEVWQTTDTQYF. The CDR3 nucleotides read TGTGCCAGCAGCTTGGAGGTTTGGCAGACCACAGATACGCAGTATTTT. V is TRBV5-6 and J is TRBJ2-3; D remains unclear. The CDR3 sequence is 16 residues long. The ends were cut back, 0 bases at V and 2 bases at J, with 13 bases in the middle. Per the germline V gene, CDR1 is SGHDT and CDR2 is YYEEEE.

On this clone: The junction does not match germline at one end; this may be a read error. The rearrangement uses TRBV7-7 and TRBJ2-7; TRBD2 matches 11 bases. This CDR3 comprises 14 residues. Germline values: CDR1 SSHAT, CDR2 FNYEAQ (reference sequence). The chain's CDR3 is CASSQGTSGYEQYF. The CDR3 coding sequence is TGTGCTAGCAGTCAAGGGACTAGCGGCTACGAGCAGTACTTC.

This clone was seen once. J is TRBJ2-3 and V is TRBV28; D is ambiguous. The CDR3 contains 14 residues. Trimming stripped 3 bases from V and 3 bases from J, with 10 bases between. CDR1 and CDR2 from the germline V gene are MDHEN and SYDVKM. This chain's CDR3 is CASSFGRQTDTQYF. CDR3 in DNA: TGTGCCAGCAGTTTTGGCAGGCAGACAGATACGCAGTATTTT.

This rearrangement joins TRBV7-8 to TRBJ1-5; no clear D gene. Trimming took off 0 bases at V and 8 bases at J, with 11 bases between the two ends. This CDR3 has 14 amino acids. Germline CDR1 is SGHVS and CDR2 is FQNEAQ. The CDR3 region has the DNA TGTGCCAGCAGCTTAGCGGATTGGGAGGAGCCCCAGCATTTT. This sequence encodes CASSLADWEEPQHF.

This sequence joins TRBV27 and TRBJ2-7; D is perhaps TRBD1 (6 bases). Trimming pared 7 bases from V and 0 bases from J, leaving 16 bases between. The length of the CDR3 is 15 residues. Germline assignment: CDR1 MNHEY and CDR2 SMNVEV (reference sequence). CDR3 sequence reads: CASTTTRQASYEQYF. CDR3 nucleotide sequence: TGTGCCAGCACCACAACGCGACAGGCCTCCTACGAGCAGTACTTC.

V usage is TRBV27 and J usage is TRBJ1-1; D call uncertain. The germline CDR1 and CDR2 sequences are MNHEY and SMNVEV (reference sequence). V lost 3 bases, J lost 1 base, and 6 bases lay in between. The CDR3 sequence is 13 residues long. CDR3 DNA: TGTGCCAGCAGTTTGTCGGAGAACACTGAAGCTTTCTTT. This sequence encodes CASSLSENTEAFF.

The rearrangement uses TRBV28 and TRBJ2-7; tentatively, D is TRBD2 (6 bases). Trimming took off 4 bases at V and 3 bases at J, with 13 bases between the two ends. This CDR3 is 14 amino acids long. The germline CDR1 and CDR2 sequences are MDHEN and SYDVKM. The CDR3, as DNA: TGTGCCAGCAGTTGGCAGGGAGGAGGCTACGAGCAGTACTTC. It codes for CASSWQGGGYEQYF.

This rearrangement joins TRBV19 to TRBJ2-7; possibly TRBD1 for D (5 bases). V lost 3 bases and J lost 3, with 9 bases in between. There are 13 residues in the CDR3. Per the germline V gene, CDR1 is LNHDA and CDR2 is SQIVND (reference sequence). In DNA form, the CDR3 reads TGTGCCAGTAGTATCGGACACTTCTACGAGCAGTACTTC. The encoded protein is CASSIGHFYEQYF.

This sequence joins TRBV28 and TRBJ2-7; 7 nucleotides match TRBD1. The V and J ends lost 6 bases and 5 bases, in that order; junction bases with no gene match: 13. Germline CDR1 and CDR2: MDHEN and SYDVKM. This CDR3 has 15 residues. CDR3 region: CASSPFRQGDHEQYF. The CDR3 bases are TGTGCCAGCAGCCCCTTCCGACAGGGAGACCACGAGCAGTACTTC.

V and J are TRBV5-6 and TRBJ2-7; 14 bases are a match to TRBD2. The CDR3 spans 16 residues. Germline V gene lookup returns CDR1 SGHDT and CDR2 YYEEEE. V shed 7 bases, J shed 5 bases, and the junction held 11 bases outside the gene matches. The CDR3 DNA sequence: TGTGCCAGCTTTAAGGGACTAGCGGGAGAATGGGACGAGCAGTACTTC. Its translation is CASFKGLAGEWDEQYF. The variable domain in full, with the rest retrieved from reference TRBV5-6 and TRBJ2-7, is DAGVTQSPTHLIKTRGQQVTLRCSPKSGHDTVSWYQQALGQGPQFIFQYYEEEERQRGNFPDRFSGHQFPNYSSELNVNALLLGDSALYLCASFKGLAGEWDEQYFGPGTRLTVT.

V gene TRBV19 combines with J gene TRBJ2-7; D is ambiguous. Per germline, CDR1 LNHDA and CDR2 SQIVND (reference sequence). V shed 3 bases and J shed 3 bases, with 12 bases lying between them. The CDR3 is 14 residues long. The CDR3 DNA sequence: TGTGCCAGTAGTATTTGGGTGTCGGGCTACGAGCAGTACTTC. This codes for CASSIWVSGYEQYF.

The CDR3 nucleotides read TGTGCCAGCAGTTTATTCGCAGGGGGCAATCAGCCCCAGCATTTT. It encodes CASSLFAGGNQPQHF. The V and J genes are TRBV28 and TRBJ1-5; tentatively, D is TRBD1 (6 bases). Germline CDR1 MDHEN, CDR2 SYDVKM. This CDR3 contains 15 residues. The V gene lost 1 base and the J gene lost 2 bases, with 9 bases spanning the gap.

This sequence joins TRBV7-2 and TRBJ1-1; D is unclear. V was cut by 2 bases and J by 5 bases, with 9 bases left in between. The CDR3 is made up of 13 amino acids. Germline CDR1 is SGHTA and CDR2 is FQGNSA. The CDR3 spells CASSLQVGTEAFF. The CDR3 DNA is TGTGCCAGCAGCTTACAGGTGGGGACTGAAGCTTTCTTT.

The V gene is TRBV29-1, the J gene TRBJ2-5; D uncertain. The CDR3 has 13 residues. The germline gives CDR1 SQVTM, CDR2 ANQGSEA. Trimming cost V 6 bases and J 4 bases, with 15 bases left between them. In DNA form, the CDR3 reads TGCAGCGTCGACGTTAGGGCAGGAGAGACCCAGTACTTC. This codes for CSVDVRAGETQYF.

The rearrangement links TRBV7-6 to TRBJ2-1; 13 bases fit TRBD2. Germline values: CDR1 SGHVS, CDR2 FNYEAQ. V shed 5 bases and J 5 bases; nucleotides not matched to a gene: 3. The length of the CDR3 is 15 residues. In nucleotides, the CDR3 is TGTGCCAGCAGCCCGGGACTAGCGGGACACAATGAGCAGTTCTTC. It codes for CASSPGLAGHNEQFF.

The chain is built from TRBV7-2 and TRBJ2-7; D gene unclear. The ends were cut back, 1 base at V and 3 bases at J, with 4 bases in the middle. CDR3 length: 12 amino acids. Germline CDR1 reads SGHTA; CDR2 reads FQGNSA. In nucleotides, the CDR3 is TGTGCCAGCAGCTTAGAGGACTACGAGCAGTACTTC. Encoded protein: CASSLEDYEQYF.